This T cell receptor beta chain came from a study of human T cells and chemical hapten exposure. The wider study: Among samples, TCR yields varied mainly because of small differences in pooled library volume. Overall study findings and caveats: DPC sensitization left the count of TCRs above 1 in 1000 unchanged.

Germline CDR1 MNHEY, CDR2 SVGAGI. This CDR3 contains 16 residues. The junction had 15 bases not matched to a gene; V was cut back by 5 bases and J by 6 bases. Researchers extracted total RNA from unfractionated whole blood. This clonotype was counted between two and nine times. The antigen is undetermined. During construction of the library, unique molecular identifiers were attached to individual cDNA molecules for quantitative, reproducible TCR counting. In the original workflow: From about 20,000 to 690,000 TCRs were found per sample, with a median of approximately 92,000. One entry per CDR3 protein results from TCRdb running MiXCR on the 5' RACE reads. TCRdb, rather than the study authors, made the V and J calls. There are over 70,000 distinct CDR3 sequences in the sample; about 16% occur only once, and approximately 6.2% lies in the top ten.

The origin of this receptor is a female donor in good health. V usage is TRBV6-5 and J usage is TRBJ2-7; 8 bases map to TRBD1. CDR3 sequence (DNA): TGTGCCAGCAGTCTCCATGGACAGGGAAAGCTGTCCGAGCAGTACTTC. Its protein product is CASSLHGQGKLSEQYF.